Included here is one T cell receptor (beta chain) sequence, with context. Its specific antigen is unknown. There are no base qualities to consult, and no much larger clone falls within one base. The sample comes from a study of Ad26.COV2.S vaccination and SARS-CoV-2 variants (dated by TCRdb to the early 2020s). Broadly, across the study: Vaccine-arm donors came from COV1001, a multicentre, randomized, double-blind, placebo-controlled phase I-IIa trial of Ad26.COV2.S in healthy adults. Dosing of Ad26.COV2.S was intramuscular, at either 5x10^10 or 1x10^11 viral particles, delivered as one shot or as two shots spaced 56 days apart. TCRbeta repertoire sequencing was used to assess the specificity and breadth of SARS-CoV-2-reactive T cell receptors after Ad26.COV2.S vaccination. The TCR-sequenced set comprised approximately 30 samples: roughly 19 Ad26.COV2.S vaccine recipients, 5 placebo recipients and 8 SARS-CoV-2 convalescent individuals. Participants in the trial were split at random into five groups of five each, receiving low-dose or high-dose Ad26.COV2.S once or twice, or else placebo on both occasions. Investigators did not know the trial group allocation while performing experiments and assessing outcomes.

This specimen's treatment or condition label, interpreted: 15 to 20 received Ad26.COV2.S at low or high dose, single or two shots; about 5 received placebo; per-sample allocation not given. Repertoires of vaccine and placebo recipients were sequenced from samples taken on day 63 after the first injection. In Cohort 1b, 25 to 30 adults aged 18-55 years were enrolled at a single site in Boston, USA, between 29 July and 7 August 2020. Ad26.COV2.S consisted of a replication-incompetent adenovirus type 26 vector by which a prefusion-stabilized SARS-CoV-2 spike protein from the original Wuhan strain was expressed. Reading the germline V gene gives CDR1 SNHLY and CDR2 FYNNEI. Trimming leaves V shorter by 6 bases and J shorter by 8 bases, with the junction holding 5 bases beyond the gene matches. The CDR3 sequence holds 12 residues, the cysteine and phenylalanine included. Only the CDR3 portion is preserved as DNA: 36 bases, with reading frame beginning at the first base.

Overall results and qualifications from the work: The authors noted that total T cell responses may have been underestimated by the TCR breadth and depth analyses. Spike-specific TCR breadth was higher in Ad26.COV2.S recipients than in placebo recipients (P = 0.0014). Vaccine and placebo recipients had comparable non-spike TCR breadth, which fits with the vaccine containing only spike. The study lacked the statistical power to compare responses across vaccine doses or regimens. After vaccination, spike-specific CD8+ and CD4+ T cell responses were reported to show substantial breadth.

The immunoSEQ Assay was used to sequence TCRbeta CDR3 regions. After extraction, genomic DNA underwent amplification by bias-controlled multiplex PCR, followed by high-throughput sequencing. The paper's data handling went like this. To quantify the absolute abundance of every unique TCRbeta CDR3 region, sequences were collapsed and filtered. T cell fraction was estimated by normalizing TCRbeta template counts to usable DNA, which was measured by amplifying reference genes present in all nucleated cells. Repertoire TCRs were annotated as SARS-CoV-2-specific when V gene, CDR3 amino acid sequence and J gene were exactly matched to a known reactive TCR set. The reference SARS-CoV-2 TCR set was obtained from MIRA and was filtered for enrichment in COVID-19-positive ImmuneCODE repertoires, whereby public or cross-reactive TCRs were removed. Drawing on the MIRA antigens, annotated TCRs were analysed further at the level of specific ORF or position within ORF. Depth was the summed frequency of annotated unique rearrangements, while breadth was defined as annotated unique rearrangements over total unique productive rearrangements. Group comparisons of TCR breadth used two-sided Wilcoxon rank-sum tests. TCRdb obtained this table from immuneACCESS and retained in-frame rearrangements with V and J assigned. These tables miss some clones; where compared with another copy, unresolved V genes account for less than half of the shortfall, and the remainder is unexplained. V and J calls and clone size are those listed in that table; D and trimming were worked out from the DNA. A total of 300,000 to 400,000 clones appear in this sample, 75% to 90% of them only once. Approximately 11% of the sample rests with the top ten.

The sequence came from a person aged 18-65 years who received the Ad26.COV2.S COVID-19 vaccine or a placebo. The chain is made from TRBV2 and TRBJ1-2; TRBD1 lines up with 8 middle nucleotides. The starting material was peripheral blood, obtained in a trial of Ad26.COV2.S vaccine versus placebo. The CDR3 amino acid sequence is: CASRETGDGYTF. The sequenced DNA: TGTGCCAGCAGGGAGACAGGGGACGGCTACACCTTC.